This TCR beta chain stems from a study of T cell repertoires in cytomegalovirus infection. TCRdb fed the reads into MiXCR, producing one record per CDR3 protein. The profile shows some 300,000 distinct CDR3 sequences, 8% to 10% of them singletons. Sequenced input: PBMCs. The clonotype comes from a human donor in good health (CMV status not recorded). Some clones in this sample may be carry-over from other donors' samples.

The CDR3 region has the DNA TGTGCCAGCAGCCAAGGACAGGGCAGAGAGACCCAGTACTTC. The encoded protein is CASSQGQGRETQYF. V usage is TRBV7-9 and J usage is TRBJ2-5; 8 bases align to TRBD1. CDR1 and CDR2 (germline): SEHNR, FQNEAQ (reference sequence). The CDR3 has 14 amino acids. V lost 5 bases to trimming and J lost 4 bases; unmatched junction nucleotides: 6.